This T cell receptor beta chain was retrieved from a study of patients and donors after allogeneic stem cell transplantation. The CDR3 is made up of 16 amino acids. TCRdb recomputed calls from the RT-PCR reads with MiXCR, one row per CDR3 protein. The sample records about 150,000 distinct CDR3 sequences, about 36% being singletons. The sequenced sample was blood, either unsorted or a sorted T cell fraction (not recorded which). The rearrangement joins TRBV21-1 to TRBJ2-3. TRBV21-1 has pseudogene status. This clonotype was sampled from a human donor who was either an allogeneic HSCT recipient or a stem cell or donor lymphocyte infusion donor (not recorded which). It is not recorded whose cells these are; they may come from a transplant donor. This CDR3 reads CASSLRPAQPTDTQYF. The CDR3 coding sequence is TGTGCCAGCAGCCTTCGACCAGCACAGCCCACAGATACGCAGTATTTT.